These 26 T cell receptor beta chains were all obtained from the same sample, sequenced in a study of blood T cell repertoires in COVID-19. Sequencing used immunoSEQ multiplex PCR; TCRdb keeps in-frame clones, though not all of them. Here the sample spans approximately 88,000 clones, about nine tenths being singletons. The sequenced sample consisted of peripheral blood. The receptors originated from a male donor with acute or convalescent COVID-19.

The V gene is TRBV6-2 or TRBV6-3, the J gene TRBJ1-6; TRBD1 matches at 7 bases. In germline, CDR1 is MNHEY, CDR2 SVGEGT. This CDR3 contains 13 residues. V was clipped by 5 bases and J by 6 bases; unmatched bases: 1. CDR3 loop: CASSGQVNSPLHF. CDR3 coding DNA: TGTGCCAGCAGTGGACAGGTTAATTCACCCCTCCACTTT.

The chain uses TRBV5-1 and TRBJ2-7; perhaps TRBD2 as D (5 bases). CDR1 and CDR2 from the germline V gene are SGHRS and YFSETQ. The ends were cut back, 4 bases at V and 5 bases at J, with 19 bases in the middle. This CDR3 region has 15 residues. For the CDR3, the DNA is TGCGCCAGCAGCCCGACCCCGGACTTCCGCGACGAGCAGTACTTC. Protein sequence: CASSPTPDFRDEQYF.

The rearrangement uses TRBV7-2 and TRBJ2-3; tentative D call: TRBD2 (7 bases). The V end lost 5 bases, the J end lost 0 bases, and 15 bases lay between the germline ends. CDR3 length: 16 residues. Germline lookup yields CDR1 SGHTA and CDR2 FQGNSA. CDR3 in amino acids: CASSPRRGGSTDTQYF. The CDR3 DNA reads as TGTGCCAGCAGCCCAAGAAGGGGGGGGAGCACAGATACGCAGTATTTT.

This sequence joins TRBV5-1 and TRBJ1-6; TRBD1 agrees at 8 bases. This CDR3 region has 15 residues. V shed 0 bases, J shed 6 bases, and the junction held 2 bases outside the gene matches. Per germline, CDR1 SGHRS and CDR2 YFSETQ. The DNA of the CDR3 is TGCGCCAGCAGCTTGGATCAGGGGGCTAATTCACCCCTCCACTTT. This codes for CASSLDQGANSPLHF.

V and J are TRBV7-8 and TRBJ1-5, with D perhaps TRBD1 (5 bases). Germline assignment: CDR1 SGHVS and CDR2 FQNEAQ. This CDR3 is built from 17 residues. Trimming took off 5 bases at V and 6 bases at J, with 23 bases between the two ends. The CDR3 reads CASSTTSGTVSGQPQHF. The CDR3 coding sequence is TGTGCCAGCAGCACAACGAGCGGGACGGTCTCGGGTCAGCCCCAGCATTTT.

V and J are TRBV7-9 and TRBJ2-1; maybe TRBD1 (5 bases). CDR3 length: 10 residues. Germline V gives CDR1 SEHNR, CDR2 FQNEAQ (reference sequence). The V end lost 8 bases, the J end lost 15 bases, and 14 bases lay between the germline ends. The CDR3 DNA is TGTGCCAGCCAGGGTTCGATGTGGTTCTTC. This translates into CASQGSMWFF.

This chain uses TRBV7-8 with TRBJ1-2; 9 positions match TRBD1. J lost 6 bases, V lost 5 bases, and 4 bases had no gene match. The CDR3 sequence is 13 residues long. Looked up from germline, CDR1 is SGHVS and CDR2 is FQNEAQ. CDR3 sequence: CASSRDREDGYTF. DNA for the CDR3: TGTGCCAGCAGCCGGGACAGGGAGGATGGCTACACCTTC.

This clone was found a few times. The V call is TRBV4-2, the J call TRBJ1-3; the match to TRBD1 covers 9 bases. Germline CDR1 and CDR2: LGHNA and YNFKEQ. The J segment lost 4 bases and the V segment lost 4 bases, leaving 14 bases of the junction unmatched. The CDR3 extends over 18 amino acids. DNA of the CDR3: TGTGCCAGCAGCCGTGAGGGACAGGGTACGGGCATCGGAAACACCATATATTTT. It encodes CASSREGQGTGIGNTIYF.

The chain employs TRBV11-1 and TRBJ2-2; TRBD1 aligns across 7 bases. Germline CDR1 and CDR2: SGHAT and FQDESV (reference sequence). The CDR3 has 16 amino acids. V gave up 0 bases and J gave up 4 bases; unmatched junction bases: 5. The CDR3 DNA reads as TGTGCCAGCAGCTTAGCGGAGGCAGGGGGCACCGGGGAGCTGTTTTTT. It specifies CASSLAEAGGTGELFF.

V usage is TRBV9 and J usage is TRBJ2-1, with D maybe TRBD1 (6 bases). This CDR3 has 18 amino acids. Trimming shortened V by 4 bases and J by 4 bases, and 24 bases separated the two germline ends. Looked up from germline, CDR1 is SGDLS and CDR2 is YYNGEE. CDR3 in DNA: TGTGCCAGCAGCCCCCGTTTATTAGGGGACACTCCATACAATGAGCAGTTCTTC. Translated: CASSPRLLGDTPYNEQFF.

V and J are TRBV2 and TRBJ2-7; possibly TRBD2 for D (5 bases). The CDR3 length is 14 residues. Germline V gene lookup returns CDR1 SNHLY and CDR2 FYNNEI. Trimming shortened V by 8 bases and J by 0 bases, and 14 bases separated the two germline ends. The CDR3 is CASGGLVSSYEQYF. DNA for the CDR3: TGTGCCAGCGGAGGACTCGTGAGCTCCTACGAGCAGTACTTC.

This clone was counted between two and nine times. The chain links TRBV5-4 to TRBJ1-6; 7 nucleotides align to TRBD1. Germline CDR1 SGHNT, CDR2 YYREEE (reference sequence). Trimming cost V 4 bases and J 8 bases; bases outside gene matches: 9. The CDR3 is 15 amino acids. CDR3 DNA sequence: TGTGCCAGCAGCCCGGGACAGTACTCAGATTCACCCCTCCACTTT. Residues: CASSPGQYSDSPLHF. Combining the CDR3 with reference TRBV5-4 and TRBJ1-6 gives the whole variable domain ETGVTQSPTHLIKTRGQQVTLRCSSQSGHNTVSWYQQALGQGPQFIFQYYREEENGRGNFPPRFSGLQFPNYSSELNVNALELDDSALYLCASSPGQYSDSPLHFGNGTRLTVT.

The chain is built from TRBV19 and TRBJ2-5, with D perhaps TRBD2 (5 bases). The ends were cut back, 5 bases at V and 2 bases at J, with 15 bases in the middle. Germline V CDR1 and CDR2: LNHDA, SQIVND (reference sequence). CDR3 length equals 15 residues. CDR3 nucleotides: TGTGCCAGTAGTTATGCGTCTAGCTTGCAAGAGACCCAGTACTTC. Protein: CASSYASSLQETQYF. Combining the CDR3 with reference TRBV19 and TRBJ2-5 gives the whole variable domain DGGITQSPKYLFRKEGQNVTLSCEQNLNHDAMYWYRQDPGQGLRLIYYSQIVNDFQKGDIAEGYSVSREKKESFPLTVTSAQKNPTAFYLCASSYASSLQETQYFGPGTRLLVL.

The chain is built from TRBV19 and TRBJ2-2, with 8 bases fitting TRBD2. The CDR3 runs to 16 residues. J lost 6 bases, V lost 0 bases, and 6 bases had no gene match. Germline assignment: CDR1 LNHDA and CDR2 SQIVND (reference sequence). The CDR3 loop is CASSIDGAGEAGELFF. The CDR3 DNA reads TGTGCCAGTAGTATAGATGGAGCGGGGGAAGCCGGGGAGCTGTTTTTT.

This clone was observed once. The chain carries TRBV27 and TRBJ2-7; TRBD1 is a possible D gene (6 bases). Per the germline V gene, CDR1 is MNHEY and CDR2 is SMNVEV (reference sequence). The germline V and J ends were trimmed by 5 bases and 3 bases, with 17 bases remaining between them. The CDR3 covers 15 residues. In DNA, the CDR3 is TGTGCCAGCAGTCTAATGCAGGGGTTCAGCTACGAGCAGTACTTC. This translates into CASSLMQGFSYEQYF.

V usage is TRBV5-6 and J usage is TRBJ2-7, with 9 bases that match TRBD1. From germline, CDR1 is SGHDT and CDR2 YYEEEE. Trimming removed 4 bases from V and 6 bases from J; junction bases left unmatched: 8. The CDR3 length is 14 residues. The CDR3 reads CASSLTGTGPEQYF. The CDR3 nucleotides are TGTGCCAGCAGCCTAACCGGGACAGGGCCCGAGCAGTACTTC. Full variable domain (outside the CDR3, taken from reference TRBV5-6 and TRBJ2-7): DAGVTQSPTHLIKTRGQQVTLRCSPKSGHDTVSWYQQALGQGPQFIFQYYEEEERQRGNFPDRFSGHQFPNYSSELNVNALLLGDSALYLCASSLTGTGPEQYFGPGTRLTVT.

V usage is TRBV5-1 and J usage is TRBJ1-1, with D hard to call. Per germline, CDR1 SGHRS and CDR2 YFSETQ. V was cut by 2 bases and J by 7 bases, with 12 bases left in between. This CDR3 comprises 13 residues. This CDR3 is CASSFGGSVEAFF. As DNA, the CDR3 is TGCGCCAGCAGCTTTGGAGGGTCCGTTGAAGCTTTCTTT.

V usage is TRBV6-5 and J usage is TRBJ1-5; D might be TRBD1 (6 bases). Trimming stripped 3 bases from V and 2 bases from J, with 14 bases between. CDR3 size: 16 residues. The germline V gene has CDR1 MNHEY and CDR2 SVGAGI. The CDR3 region is CASSYGTPMGNQPQHF. The CDR3 DNA follows: TGTGCCAGCAGTTATGGGACACCCATGGGCAATCAGCCCCAGCATTTT.

V is TRBV7-9 and J is TRBJ2-3, with D maybe TRBD1 (6 bases). CDR1 is SEHNR and CDR2 is FQNEAQ in the germline V gene (reference sequence). The CDR3 consists of 15 residues. V was clipped by 3 bases and J by 3 bases, with 13 bases between them. This chain's CDR3 is CASSLGAVVTDTQYF. The CDR3, as DNA: TGTGCCAGCAGCTTGGGGGCAGTGGTTACAGATACGCAGTATTTT.

V and J are TRBV23-1 and TRBJ2-7; 9 bases map to TRBD1. TRBV23-1 falls under the ORF class, with uncertain function. This CDR3 contains 15 residues. The J segment lost 4 bases and the V segment lost 0 bases, leaving 4 bases of the junction unmatched. CDR3 sequence reads: CASSQSVGQGYEQYF. Written as DNA, the CDR3 is TGCGCCAGCAGTCAATCGGTCGGACAGGGGTACGAGCAGTACTTC.

The chain carries TRBV27 and TRBJ2-7, with D perhaps matching TRBD1 (6 bases). Between the trimmed V and J ends, which lost 3 bases and 5 bases, there was a span of 17 bases. This CDR3 has 15 residues. The germline gives CDR1 MNHEY, CDR2 SMNVEV (reference sequence). This chain's CDR3 is CASSFTGTKGHEQYF. CDR3 DNA sequence: TGTGCCAGCAGTTTCACCGGGACAAAGGGCCACGAGCAGTACTTC.

The chain uses TRBV19 and TRBJ1-5; weak D call: TRBD1 (6 bases). The CDR3 length is 14 residues. Germline-derived CDR1 and CDR2 are LNHDA and SQIVND (reference sequence). V lost 4 bases and J lost 4, with 11 bases in between. The CDR3 region is CASSTTGPNQPQHF. The CDR3 DNA sequence: TGTGCCAGTAGTACCACAGGGCCGAATCAGCCCCAGCATTTT.

V and J are TRBV30 and TRBJ2-2; D possibly corresponds to TRBD1 (6 bases). V was shortened by 1 base and J by 4 bases, with 10 bases between the two germline ends. Germline CDR1 and CDR2: GTSNPN and SVGIG (reference sequence). This CDR3 spans 14 amino acids. CDR3 bases: TGTGCCTGGAGTGCCCAGGGGTCCACCGGGGAGCTGTTTTTT. It codes for CAWSAQGSTGELFF.

The chain carries TRBV19 and TRBJ2-3; D gene uncertain. The CDR3 loop spans 15 amino acids. Between the trimmed V and J ends, which lost 3 bases and 1 base, there was a span of 11 bases. Germline loops: CDR1 LNHDA, CDR2 SQIVND (reference sequence). CDR3 in amino acids: CASSMGGEGTDTQYF. CDR3 in DNA: TGTGCCAGTAGTATGGGTGGCGAGGGCACAGATACGCAGTATTTT.

The J gene is TRBJ1-1, the V gene TRBV25-1; 7 nucleotides match TRBD1. CDR1 and CDR2 (germline): MGHDK, SYGVNS. After removal of 4 bases from V and 1 base from J, the junction contained 6 bases not matched to a gene. CDR3 size: 15 residues. This chain's CDR3 is CASSGIRGSNTEAFF. The CDR3 bases are TGTGCCAGCAGTGGAATCAGGGGGTCGAACACTGAAGCTTTCTTT.

This chain joins TRBV9 and TRBJ2-5; 8 nucleotides line up with TRBD1. The CDR3 extends over 15 amino acids. With V trimmed by 3 bases and J by 4 bases, 8 bases remained unmatched. CDR1 is SGDLS, CDR2 YYNGEE, per germline. CDR3 sequence reads: CASSDGRGRGETQYF. The CDR3 nucleotides read TGTGCCAGCAGCGACGGCAGGGGGCGCGGAGAGACCCAGTACTTC.